A selection of T cell receptor beta chains follows, all from one sample in a study of shared clonotypes between healthy human individuals. Method: immunoSEQ multiplex PCR; TCRdb's copy keeps in-frame clones and lacks some. The sample carries about 2 million clones, about 95% recorded once. Input material: naive CD8+ T cells sorted from blood. These receptors were obtained from a man aged 18 to 29 in good health. Each CDR3 is given with its conserved first and last residue. Each record gives: CDR3 length, D gene, J gene, clone size, V gene, CDR3 protein, CDR3 DNA. A D gene is named only where the DNA matches it firmly. The size field is filled for only some rows; it gives once, few, many or a size class.

length: 14; D: NA; J: TRBJ2-3; size: NA; V: TRBV6-5; CDR3: CASSLTGNTDTQYF; DNA: TGTGCCAGCAGTTTAACAGGGAACACAGATACGCAGTATTTT
length: 15; D: TRBD1; J: TRBJ1-5; size: once; V: TRBV19; CDR3: CASTDRGNSNQPQHF; DNA: TGTGCCAGTACCGACAGGGGGAATAGCAATCAGCCCCAGCATTTT
length: 17; D: TRBD2; J: TRBJ2-7; size: once; V: TRBV19; CDR3: CASSMVFAGGIPYEQYF; DNA: TGTGCCAGTAGTATGGTTTTTGCGGGAGGGATCCCCTACGAGCAGTACTTC
length: 16; D: TRBD2; J: TRBJ2-1; size: NA; V: TRBV28; CDR3: CASSPLAGASYNEQFF; DNA: TGTGCCAGCAGTCCTCTAGCGGGAGCGTCCTACAATGAGCAGTTCTTC
length: 17; D: NA; J: TRBJ2-6; size: NA; V: TRBV27; CDR3: CASSSATVISGANVLTF; DNA: TGTGCCAGCAGTTCGGCGACCGTGATCTCTGGGGCCAACGTCCTGACTTTC
length: 16; D: NA; J: TRBJ2-6; size: NA; V: TRBV6-6; CDR3: CASSYNSLLEANVLTF; DNA: TGTGCCAGCAGTTACAACAGCCTTCTAGAGGCCAACGTCCTGACTTTC
length: 15; D: NA; J: TRBJ1-2; size: few; V: TRBV4-1; CDR3: CASSQASPSQEGYTF; DNA: TGCGCCAGCAGCCAAGCTAGTCCGTCCCAGGAGGGCTACACCTTC
length: 15; D: NA; J: TRBJ2-2; size: once; V: TRBV9; CDR3: CASSVIAGYTGELFF; DNA: TGTGCCAGCAGCGTAATTGCCGGGTACACCGGGGAGCTGTTTTTT
length: 16; D: NA; J: TRBJ2-5; size: NA; V: TRBV7-2; CDR3: CASSPSLPSAQETQYF; DNA: TGTGCCAGCAGCCCCTCCCTCCCTAGCGCCCAAGAGACCCAGTACTTC
length: 15; D: NA; J: TRBJ2-7; size: NA; V: TRBV6-1; CDR3: CASSEGGGLPYEQYF; DNA: TGTGCCAGCAGTGAAGGGGGGGGGCTCCCCTACGAGCAGTACTTC
length: 12; D: NA; J: TRBJ2-5; size: NA; V: TRBV11-2; CDR3: CASSLAGETQYF; DNA: TGTGCCAGCAGCTTAGCGGGCGAGACCCAGTACTTC
length: 15; D: NA; J: TRBJ1-5; size: NA; V: TRBV28; CDR3: CASGRAGDGNQPQHF; DNA: TGTGCCAGCGGACGGGCGGGGGATGGCAATCAGCCCCAGCATTTT
length: 15; D: NA; J: TRBJ1-1; size: NA; V: TRBV4-1; CDR3: CASSPAHSLNTEAFF; DNA: TGCGCCAGCAGCCCCGCCCACAGTTTGAACACTGAAGCTTTCTTT
length: 15; D: TRBD1; J: TRBJ1-2; size: NA; V: TRBV9; CDR3: CASSTRTGSNYGYTF; DNA: TGTGCCAGCAGCACCCGGACAGGGTCTAACTATGGCTACACCTTC
length: 17; D: TRBD2; J: TRBJ2-7; size: NA; V: TRBV27; CDR3: CASSFVALEERGHEQYF; DNA: TGTGCCAGCAGTTTTGTGGCACTTGAGGAGCGGGGCCACGAGCAGTACTTC
length: 13; D: NA; J: TRBJ2-7; size: NA; V: TRBV11-2; CDR3: CASSSTEPYEQYF; DNA: TGTGCCAGCAGCTCGACAGAGCCCTACGAGCAGTACTTC
length: 16; D: NA; J: TRBJ2-1; size: NA; V: TRBV5-6; CDR3: CASSLWWGSSYNEQFF; DNA: TGTGCCAGCAGCTTGTGGTGGGGAAGCTCCTACAATGAGCAGTTCTTC
length: 14; D: TRBD1; J: TRBJ2-2; size: NA; V: TRBV13; CDR3: CASTLRTGPGELFF; DNA: TGTGCCAGCACCCTTAGGACAGGGCCCGGGGAGCTGTTTTTT
length: 13; D: NA; J: TRBJ1-2; size: NA; V: TRBV9; CDR3: CASSVGTNYGYTF; DNA: TGTGCCAGCAGCGTAGGAACCAACTATGGCTACACCTTC
length: 12; D: NA; J: TRBJ1-2; size: NA; V: TRBV4-3; CDR3: CASSQVGGGYTF; DNA: TGCGCCAGCAGCCAAGTGGGCGGCGGCTACACCTTC
length: 17; D: TRBD1; J: TRBJ1-5; size: once; V: TRBV27; CDR3: CASSLTSVQGGIQPQHF; DNA: TGTGCCAGCAGTTTAACCTCGGTTCAGGGGGGGATTCAGCCCCAGCATTTT
length: 15; D: TRBD2; J: TRBJ2-3; size: NA; V: TRBV13; CDR3: CASSPFEGGADTQYF; DNA: TGTGCCAGCAGCCCCTTTGAGGGAGGGGCAGATACGCAGTATTTT
length: 14; D: NA; J: TRBJ2-5; size: once; V: TRBV27; CDR3: CASSLTSYQETQYF; DNA: TGTGCCAGCAGTTTAACCTCGTACCAAGAGACCCAGTACTTC
length: 13; D: NA; J: TRBJ1-1; size: NA; V: TRBV6-5; CDR3: CASSYSVQAEAFF; DNA: TGTGCCAGCAGTTACTCTGTCCAGGCTGAAGCTTTCTTT
length: 14; D: NA; J: TRBJ2-5; size: NA; V: TRBV27; CDR3: CASSYRGAGETQYF; DNA: TGTGCCAGCAGTTACCGGGGGGCGGGGGAGACCCAGTACTTC
length: 15; D: NA; J: TRBJ1-5; size: NA; V: TRBV15; CDR3: CATNYERGEGQPQHF; DNA: TGTGCCACCAACTATGAACGGGGGGAGGGACAGCCCCAGCATTTT
length: 13; D: NA; J: TRBJ2-7; size: NA; V: TRBV4-1; CDR3: CASSQTQAYEQYF; DNA: TGCGCCAGCAGCCAGACACAGGCCTACGAGCAGTACTTC
length: 15; D: NA; J: TRBJ1-2; size: NA; V: TRBV4-1; CDR3: CASSQDPGQPYGYTF; DNA: TGCGCCAGCAGCCAAGACCCCGGACAACCCTATGGCTACACCTTC
length: 15; D: TRBD1; J: TRBJ1-1; size: NA; V: TRBV2; CDR3: CASSEGQGLNTEAFF; DNA: TGTGCCAGCAGTGAGGGACAGGGGTTGAACACTGAAGCTTTCTTT
length: 14; D: TRBD1; J: TRBJ1-5; size: NA; V: TRBV6-6; CDR3: CASSYGQGNQPQHF; DNA: TGTGCCAGCAGTTATGGACAGGGCAATCAGCCCCAGCATTTT
length: 15; D: TRBD1; J: TRBJ1-2; size: NA; V: TRBV2; CDR3: CASRERTGGNYGYTF; DNA: TGTGCCAGCAGGGAACGGACAGGGGGCAACTATGGCTACACCTTC
length: 14; D: NA; J: TRBJ2-7; size: NA; V: TRBV11-2; CDR3: CASSAIGGPYEQYF; DNA: TGTGCCAGCAGCGCTATCGGGGGGCCCTACGAGCAGTACTTC
length: 15; D: NA; J: TRBJ2-1; size: once; V: TRBV19; CDR3: CASSIGQVSVNEQFF; DNA: TGTGCCAGTAGTATAGGACAGGTTTCGGTCAATGAGCAGTTCTTC
length: 16; D: NA; J: TRBJ1-1; size: NA; V: TRBV5-1; CDR3: CASSLGGTALETEAFF; DNA: TGCGCCAGCAGCTTGGGGGGCACCGCCTTAGAGACTGAAGCTTTCTTT
length: 14; D: NA; J: TRBJ2-7; size: NA; V: TRBV5-6; CDR3: CASSSSGTLTEQYF; DNA: TGTGCCAGCAGCTCTTCGGGAACCCTCACCGAGCAGTACTTC
length: 13; D: NA; J: TRBJ1-5; size: once; V: TRBV5-1; CDR3: CASSSEGNQPQHF; DNA: TGCGCCAGCAGCTCAGAGGGGAATCAGCCCCAGCATTTT
length: 15; D: NA; J: TRBJ1-2; size: NA; V: TRBV4-3; CDR3: CASSQDGGGLYGYTF; DNA: TGCGCCAGCAGCCAAGATGGCGGGGGACTCTATGGCTACACCTTC
length: 11; D: NA; J: TRBJ2-7; size: NA; V: TRBV30; CDR3: CAWGKPYEQYF; DNA: TGTGCCTGGGGCAAGCCCTACGAGCAGTACTTC
length: 15; D: TRBD1; J: TRBJ1-5; size: NA; V: TRBV28; CDR3: CATYRTGYSNQPQHF; DNA: TGTGCCACCTATCGGACAGGGTATAGCAATCAGCCCCAGCATTTT
length: 15; D: NA; J: TRBJ1-3; size: NA; V: TRBV13; CDR3: CASSLEGPSGNTIYF; DNA: TGTGCCAGCAGCTTAGAGGGGCCCTCTGGAAACACCATATATTTT
length: 13; D: NA; J: TRBJ2-7; size: once; V: TRBV30; CDR3: CAWSVGGPYEQYF; DNA: TGTGCCTGGAGTGTAGGAGGCCCCTACGAGCAGTACTTC
length: 16; D: TRBD1; J: TRBJ2-2; size: NA; V: TRBV7-9; CDR3: CASSRRTGALTGELFF; DNA: TGTGCCAGCAGCCGCAGGACAGGGGCGCTCACCGGGGAGCTGTTTTTT
length: 14; D: NA; J: TRBJ1-1; size: NA; V: TRBV9; CDR3: CASSPRTLNTEAFF; DNA: TGTGCCAGCAGCCCACGGACTTTAAACACTGAAGCTTTCTTT
length: 13; D: NA; J: TRBJ2-7; size: NA; V: TRBV11-2; CDR3: CASSLGSSYEQYF; DNA: TGTGCCAGCAGCTTGGGATCCTCCTACGAGCAGTACTTC
length: 18; D: TRBD2; J: TRBJ2-2; size: NA; V: TRBV7-9; CDR3: CASMPLLAGGQNTGELFF; DNA: TGTGCCAGCATGCCCCTGTTAGCGGGGGGCCAGAACACCGGGGAGCTGTTTTTT
length: 18; D: NA; J: TRBJ2-7; size: NA; V: TRBV4-1; CDR3: CASSQDQDPGMVTYEQYF; DNA: TGCGCCAGCAGCCAAGATCAGGATCCGGGGATGGTGACGTACGAGCAGTACTTC
length: 14; D: TRBD1; J: TRBJ1-2; size: NA; V: TRBV7-8; CDR3: CASSLGRGQDGYTF; DNA: TGTGCCAGCAGCTTAGGTAGGGGACAGGATGGCTACACCTTC
length: 12; D: NA; J: TRBJ2-7; size: NA; V: TRBV11-2; CDR3: CASSLLAAAQYF; DNA: TGTGCCAGCAGCCTTTTGGCCGCGGCGCAGTACTTC
length: 16; D: TRBD2; J: TRBJ2-7; size: NA; V: TRBV11-2; CDR3: CASSDPGRGASYEQYF; DNA: TGTGCCAGCAGCGATCCGGGGCGGGGGGCTTCCTACGAGCAGTACTTC
length: 15; D: TRBD1; J: TRBJ1-4; size: NA; V: TRBV25-1; CDR3: CASSVQGPASEKLFF; DNA: TGTGCCAGCAGTGTACAGGGGCCCGCCTCGGAAAAATTGTTTTTT
length: 14; D: TRBD1; J: TRBJ2-7; size: NA; V: TRBV30; CDR3: CAWSFGQGKGEQYF; DNA: TGTGCCTGGTCCTTTGGACAGGGGAAGGGCGAGCAGTACTTC
length: 15; D: TRBD1; J: TRBJ2-5; size: NA; V: TRBV7-6; CDR3: CASSFPGTGEETQYF; DNA: TGTGCCAGCAGCTTCCCCGGGACAGGGGAAGAGACCCAGTACTTC
length: 15; D: NA; J: TRBJ2-1; size: NA; V: TRBV2; CDR3: CASSEAGERDNEQFF; DNA: TGTGCCAGCAGTGAAGCGGGGGAGCGGGACAATGAGCAGTTCTTC
length: 14; D: NA; J: TRBJ2-3; size: NA; V: TRBV5-1; CDR3: CASSLVEGTDTQYF; DNA: TGCGCCAGCAGCTTGGTCGAGGGGACAGATACGCAGTATTTT
length: 18; D: TRBD1; J: TRBJ1-5; size: NA; V: TRBV27; CDR3: CASSLSSGGPGSNQPQHF; DNA: TGTGCCAGCAGTTTGTCTTCAGGGGGACCCGGGAGCAATCAGCCCCAGCATTTT
length: 13; D: NA; J: TRBJ1-1; size: NA; V: TRBV7-9; CDR3: CASSLSRGAEAFF; DNA: TGTGCCAGCAGCTTATCGCGAGGGGCTGAAGCTTTCTTT
length: 14; D: TRBD2; J: TRBJ2-7; size: NA; V: TRBV11-2; CDR3: CASSLTTSYDEQYF; DNA: TGTGCCAGCAGCCTGACGACTAGCTACGACGAGCAGTACTTC
length: 12; D: NA; J: TRBJ2-7; size: NA; V: TRBV30; CDR3: CAWSPTASEQYF; DNA: TGTGCCTGGAGCCCAACGGCCTCCGAGCAGTACTTC
length: 14; D: TRBD1; J: TRBJ1-6; size: NA; V: TRBV6-1; CDR3: CASRVVGQNSPLHF; DNA: TGTGCCAGCAGGGTTGTGGGACAGAATTCACCCCTCCACTTT